One sample yielded the 17 T cell receptor beta chains listed below, sequenced in a study of cytomegalovirus exposure and HLA in healthy donors. Assay: immunoSEQ multiplex PCR; the TCRdb copy retains only in-frame clones and omits some. The table includes under 80,000 clones, about 89% detected once. What was sequenced was PBMCs. These receptors came from a woman aged 18 to 35 in good health and CMV-seronegative.

The chain has TRBV29-1 and TRBJ1-2, with D perhaps matching TRBD1 (5 bases). CDR3 length: 12 amino acids. The V end was cut by 7 bases, the J end by 2 bases, with 11 bases between. Per germline, CDR1 SQVTM and CDR2 ANQGSEA. The DNA for the CDR3 is TGCAGCGGCGGGGGGTGGAACTATGGCTACACCTTC. Its translation: CSGGGWNYGYTF. Looking up the rest from reference TRBV29-1 and TRBJ1-2 gives the full variable domain: SAVISQKPSRDICQRGTSLTIQCQVDSQVTMMFWYRQQPGQSLTLIATANQGSEATYESGFVIDKFPISRPNLTFSTLTVSNMSPEDSSIYLCSGGGWNYGYTFGSGTRLTVV.

This clone was seen a single time. Written as DNA, the CDR3 is TGTGCCAGCAGCTTTAGCGGGGGGGCCTTAGAGCAGTACTTC. Protein sequence: CASSFSGGALEQYF. V gene TRBV11-2 combines with J gene TRBJ2-7; 11 bases line up with TRBD2. V lost 3 bases to trimming and J lost 7 bases; unmatched junction nucleotides: 5. Germline-derived CDR1 and CDR2 are SGHAT and FQNNGV. The CDR3 length is 14 residues.

The chain joins TRBV18 to TRBJ2-7; perhaps TRBD1 as D (5 bases). The CDR3 is 14 amino acids. Per germline, CDR1 KGHSH and CDR2 LQKENI. Between the trimmed V and J ends, which lost 0 bases and 3 bases, there was a span of 9 bases. DNA for the CDR3: TGTGCCAGCTCACCACCGGGCGGACACTACGAGCAGTACTTC. Residues: CASSPPGGHYEQYF.

This chain uses TRBV11-1 with TRBJ2-7, with D possibly being TRBD1 (5 bases). There are 13 residues in the CDR3. The germline V gene has CDR1 SGHAT and CDR2 FQDESV (reference sequence). V lost 4 bases and J 6 bases, leaving 13 bases between the germline ends. In DNA, the CDR3 is TGTGCCAGCAGCTCCGTCCAGGGATCCGAGCAGTACTTC. Translation gives CASSSVQGSEQYF.

V is TRBV4-2 and J is TRBJ2-3; 10 bases map to TRBD2. The V gene's germline CDR1 is LGHNA and CDR2 YNFKEQ. The V and J ends lost 4 bases and 4 bases, in that order; junction bases with no gene match: 8. The CDR3 extends over 16 amino acids. In DNA form, the CDR3 reads TGTGCCAGCAGCCTCGGACTAGCGGAGAAGGCAGATACGCAGTATTTT. Amino acids: CASSLGLAEKADTQYF.

A few counts support this clone. This sequence joins TRBV28 and TRBJ1-5; D remains unclear. The CDR3 runs 14 residues. V dropped 7 bases and J dropped 2 bases, with 12 bases sitting between them. Germline V gene sequence: CDR1 MDHEN, CDR2 SYDVKM. The chain's CDR3 is CASMRVQGNQPQHF. The DNA for the CDR3 is TGTGCCAGCATGAGGGTGCAGGGCAATCAGCCCCAGCATTTT.

The chain links TRBV28 to TRBJ2-7; 16 bases map to TRBD2. V lost 9 bases and J lost 1; bases outside the gene matches: 12. Germline loops: CDR1 MDHEN, CDR2 SYDVKM. This CDR3 is 18 amino acids long. The CDR3 here is CASLPPGLAGGPSYEQYF. The CDR3 coding sequence is TGTGCCAGTCTTCCGCCGGGACTAGCGGGAGGGCCGTCCTACGAGCAGTACTTC.

The chain carries TRBV4-1 and TRBJ1-1; 7 positions agree with TRBD1. CDR1 and CDR2 (germline): MGHRA, YSYEKL. Trimming took 0 bases from V and 5 from J; bases not matched to a gene: 12. There are 17 residues in the CDR3. CDR3 region: CASSQDHRGSYGTEAFF. The CDR3 DNA sequence: TGCGCCAGCAGCCAAGACCACAGGGGATCGTACGGGACTGAAGCTTTCTTT.

V and J are TRBV7-2 and TRBJ1-2; D perhaps matches TRBD1 (6 bases). There are 18 residues in the CDR3. Germline V gene sequence: CDR1 SGHTA, CDR2 FQGNSA. Trimming left V 0 bases short and J 0 bases short, with 17 bases between. The CDR3 region is CASSLAAGDLLTNYGYTF. The CDR3 DNA is TGTGCCAGCAGCTTAGCGGCAGGGGACCTACTTACTAACTATGGCTACACCTTC.

This chain uses TRBV7-2 with TRBJ1-6; no definite D call. The germline V and J ends were trimmed by 6 bases and 10 bases, with 10 bases remaining between them. Germline CDR1 reads SGHTA; CDR2 reads FQGNSA. The CDR3 loop spans 12 amino acids. CDR3 DNA sequence: TGTGCCAGCAGGAGGGTGGGCTCACCCCTCCACTTT. Translated: CASRRVGSPLHF.

The chain carries TRBV4-1 and TRBJ2-3, with TRBD2 as a possible D gene (7 bases). The V end was cut by 4 bases, the J end by 4 bases, with 15 bases between. This CDR3 region has 15 residues. From germline, CDR1 is MGHRA and CDR2 YSYEKL. The CDR3 region has the DNA TGCGCCAGCAGCCCTTGGGGGGGCTCGCCAGATACGCAGTATTTT. Translated, it gives CASSPWGGSPDTQYF.

Only one count was recorded for this clone. V is TRBV6-6 and J is TRBJ1-5, with 9 bases matching TRBD1. The CDR3 loop spans 14 amino acids. V was clipped by 4 bases and J by 7 bases; unmatched bases: 5. Germline CDR1 reads MNHNY; CDR2 reads SVGAGI (reference sequence). DNA of the CDR3: TGTGCCAGCAGTTCACAGGGGGCCTACCAGCCCCAGCATTTT. Translated: CASSSQGAYQPQHF.

The chain links TRBV28 to TRBJ2-1, with TRBD2 identical over 8 bases. The CDR3 covers 16 residues. The V and J ends lost 2 bases and 5 bases, in that order; junction bases with no gene match: 8. The germline gives CDR1 MDHEN, CDR2 SYDVKM. CDR3 protein: CASSLRREAPNNEQFF. CDR3 in DNA: TGTGCCAGCAGTTTACGGCGGGAGGCCCCTAACAATGAGCAGTTCTTC.

The chain recombines TRBV28 with TRBJ1-3; 8 bases are a match to TRBD1. CDR1 is MDHEN and CDR2 is SYDVKM in the germline V gene. CDR3 length: 16 amino acids. V lost 8 bases, J lost 3 bases, and 12 bases stayed unmatched. The DNA of the CDR3 is TGTGCCAGCCGGCCCCTCAGGGGGCGACGTGGAAACACCATATATTTT. This sequence encodes CASRPLRGRRGNTIYF.

The table lists this clone with a count of one. The rearrangement joins TRBV5-1 to TRBJ2-3; 8 nucleotides line up with TRBD2. The CDR3 length is 15 residues. V shed 2 bases and J 4 bases; nucleotides not matched to a gene: 6. Germline V gene sequence: CDR1 SGHRS, CDR2 YFSETQ. CDR3 region: CASSFGGRLPDTQYF. CDR3 bases: TGCGCCAGCAGCTTTGGCGGGAGGCTTCCAGATACGCAGTATTTT. The full variable domain, its missing parts supplied by reference TRBV5-1 and TRBJ2-3, is KAGVTQTPRYLIKTRGQQVTLSCSPISGHRSVSWYQQTPGQGLQFLFEYFSETQRNKGNFPGRFSGRQFSNSRSEMNVSTLELGDSALYLCASSFGGRLPDTQYFGPGTRLTVL.

The chain recombines TRBV7-7 with TRBJ2-2; D remains unclear. The CDR3 spans 13 residues. Germline-derived CDR1 and CDR2 are SSHAT and FNYEAQ (reference sequence). Trimming cost V 1 base and J 6 bases, with 6 bases left between them. The CDR3 reads CASSLGPPGELFF. CDR3 nucleotides: TGTGCCAGCAGCTTAGGGCCCCCCGGGGAGCTGTTTTTT.

The chain has TRBV28 and TRBJ1-5; 10 nucleotides align to TRBD1. The germline gives CDR1 MDHEN, CDR2 SYDVKM. J gave up 6 bases and V 6 bases, and 8 bases lay outside the gene matches. The CDR3 totals 15 residues. CDR3 protein: CASRDRGMDVQPQHF. In DNA, the CDR3 is TGTGCCAGCAGGGACAGGGGGATGGATGTTCAGCCCCAGCATTTT.